What follows are 24 T cell receptor beta chains derived from one specimen sequenced in a study of neurological immune-mediated disorders. TCRdb re-called the 5' RACE reads with MiXCR, one entry per CDR3 protein. This table has 65,000 to 90,000 distinct CDR3 sequences, approximately 3.3% appearing once. Material: PBMCs. The receptors stem from a woman aged 45-65 years with multiple sclerosis.

This clonotype was seen at least ten times. This sequence joins TRBV20-1 and TRBJ2-7; D ambiguous. The CDR3 sequence is 12 residues long. V lost 6 bases and J lost 1, with 10 bases in between. The germline V gene has CDR1 DFQATT and CDR2 SNEGSKA (reference sequence). In nucleotides, the CDR3 is TGCAGTGCAACCACCAGATCCTACGAGCAGTACTTC. Translating gives CSATTRSYEQYF.

This clonotype was observed at least ten times. The chain has TRBV29-1 and TRBJ1-3; D is unclear. V was pared by 7 bases and J by 8 bases, with 12 bases between. The CDR3 is 11 amino acids. Germline CDR1 and CDR2: SQVTM and ANQGSEA. Here the CDR3 reads CSGRKVDTIYF. DNA of the CDR3: TGCAGCGGCAGAAAGGTGGACACCATATATTTT.

This clonotype appeared many times. The V call is TRBV5-1, the J call TRBJ1-4; 7 bases are shared with TRBD1. The CDR3 is made up of 15 amino acids. Germline CDR1 SGHRS, CDR2 YFSETQ. J lost 1 base, V lost 6 bases, and 6 bases had no gene match. The CDR3: CASKPRGQTNEKLFF. The CDR3 DNA follows: TGCGCCAGCAAACCAAGGGGGCAAACTAATGAAAAACTGTTTTTT.

This clonotype was detected ten times or more. This chain joins TRBV29-1 and TRBJ1-4, with 11 bases lining up with TRBD1. V dropped 5 bases and J dropped 2; count of bases not matched to a gene: 4. Germline CDR1 SQVTM, CDR2 ANQGSEA. CDR3 length: 15 amino acids. The CDR3 spells CSVSGTGGTNEKLFF. The CDR3 coding sequence is TGCAGCGTTTCCGGGACAGGGGGGACTAATGAAAAACTGTTTTTT. Based on the CDR3 plus reference TRBV29-1 and TRBJ1-4, the full variable domain is SAVISQKPSRDICQRGTSLTIQCQVDSQVTMMFWYRQQPGQSLTLIATANQGSEATYESGFVIDKFPISRPNLTFSTLTVSNMSPEDSSIYLCSVSGTGGTNEKLFFGSGTQLSVL.

At least ten counts were recorded for this clonotype. The chain recombines TRBV3-1 with TRBJ2-2; no definite D call. This CDR3 contains 13 residues. Germline values: CDR1 LGHDT, CDR2 YNNKEL (reference sequence). V was shortened by 3 bases and J by 1 base, with 3 bases between the two germline ends. CDR3 loop: CASSHGNTGELFF. CDR3 coding DNA: TGTGCCAGCAGCCACGGGAACACCGGGGAGCTGTTTTTT.

This clonotype came up many times. The rearrangement uses TRBV12-3 or TRBV12-4 and TRBJ1-2; tentative D call: TRBD1 (5 bases). Trimming removed 6 bases at V and 6 bases at J, with 14 bases between. The length of the CDR3 is 13 residues. This CDR3 reads CASRTQGRNGYTF. DNA for the CDR3: TGTGCCAGCAGAACCCAGGGAAGGAATGGCTACACCTTC.

This clonotype was detected many times. This rearrangement joins TRBV7-8 to TRBJ2-7; D is unresolved. The V and J ends lost 2 bases and 2 bases respectively, with 10 bases between them. The CDR3 runs 14 residues. Per germline, CDR1 SGHVS and CDR2 FQNEAQ. The CDR3 sequence: CASSLNDFTYEQYF. In DNA form, the CDR3 reads TGTGCCAGCAGCTTAAATGACTTCACCTACGAGCAGTACTTC.

This clonotype was recorded many times. V is TRBV12-3 or TRBV12-4 and J is TRBJ1-6; D remains unclear. Trimming pared 5 bases from V and 7 bases from J, leaving 12 bases between. CDR3 length equals 14 residues. This chain's CDR3 is CASSLLRANSPLHF. The CDR3 nucleotides read TGTGCCAGCAGTCTCCTACGGGCCAATTCACCCCTCCACTTT.

This clonotype occurred a few times. The chain combines TRBV7-2 with TRBJ2-1; D may be TRBD1 (6 bases). With 6 bases removed from V and 8 bases from J, the gap between germline ends came to 17 bases. The V gene's germline CDR1 is SGHTA and CDR2 FQGNSA. The CDR3 covers 14 residues. The CDR3 region is CASRPGHGPYEQFF. The CDR3 bases are TGTGCCAGCAGACCGGGACACGGGCCCTATGAGCAGTTCTTC.

This clonotype was counted at least ten times. The chain is built from TRBV20-1 and TRBJ2-3; D is undetermined. Trimming took 4 bases from V and 2 from J, leaving 22 bases between them. The CDR3 totals 17 residues. Germline V gene lookup returns CDR1 DFQATT and CDR2 SNEGSKA (reference sequence). The CDR3 loop reads CSATDWAGRPPTDTQYF. CDR3 DNA sequence: TGCAGTGCTACCGATTGGGCAGGCCGCCCACCCACAGATACGCAGTATTTT.

This clonotype was seen ten or more times. The rearrangement joins TRBV20-1 to TRBJ1-1; D might be TRBD1 (5 bases). The CDR3 length is 13 residues. Trimming pared 7 bases from V and 2 bases from J, leaving 14 bases between. CDR1 is DFQATT and CDR2 is SNEGSKA in the germline V gene (reference sequence). The CDR3 DNA follows: TGCAGTGTCTCCAAAGGGGTAAACACTGAAGCTTTCTTT. Amino acid sequence: CSVSKGVNTEAFF.

This clonotype has ten or more counts. The chain recombines TRBV12-3 or TRBV12-4 with TRBJ2-1; 7 bases map to TRBD2. Trimming removed 5 bases from V and 5 bases from J; junction bases left unmatched: 18. The CDR3 is 18 residues long. CDR3 sequence: CASSRLARTSTIHNEQFF. The CDR3 DNA reads TGTGCCAGCAGTCGGCTTGCCCGGACTAGTACAATTCACAATGAGCAGTTCTTC.

This clonotype was picked up many times. The V and J genes are TRBV7-2 and TRBJ2-3; 10 positions agree with TRBD2. CDR3 size: 15 residues. Germline V gives CDR1 SGHTA, CDR2 FQGNSA. After removal of 5 bases from V and 4 bases from J, the junction contained 6 bases not matched to a gene. CDR3 sequence reads: CASSTRAGGADTQYF. The CDR3 coding sequence is TGTGCCAGCAGCACTCGAGCGGGAGGGGCAGATACGCAGTATTTT.

The table lists this clonotype with many counts. V and J are TRBV7-2 and TRBJ2-5; the match to TRBD2 covers 7 bases. The germline V gene encodes CDR1 SGHTA and CDR2 FQGNSA. The CDR3 consists of 14 residues. Germline trimming cut 6 bases from V and 2 bases from J; bases unmatched to any gene: 6. This chain's CDR3 is CASRLGGGQETQYF. The DNA for the CDR3 is TGTGCCAGCAGATTGGGGGGGGGGCAAGAGACCCAGTACTTC.

This clonotype came up many times. V gene TRBV20-1 combines with J gene TRBJ1-6; D not resolved. Germline CDR1 reads DFQATT; CDR2 reads SNEGSKA (reference sequence). The V end was cut by 5 bases, the J end by 5 bases, with 13 bases between. The CDR3 is 14 residues long. DNA of the CDR3: TGCAGTGCTTCGGGCAGTCTAAATAATTCACCCCTCCACTTT. Translated, it gives CSASGSLNNSPLHF.

This clonotype was seen ten or more times. The CDR3 DNA reads as TGCAGTACTACGCCTAGGGGGGGGCCCGGCGAGGAGCAGTTCTTC. Translation gives CSTTPRGGPGEEQFF. The chain combines TRBV20-1 with TRBJ2-1; possible D gene TRBD2, 7 bases. Per the germline V gene, CDR1 is DFQATT and CDR2 is SNEGSKA (reference sequence). This CDR3 spans 15 amino acids. Trimming cost V 8 bases and J 10 bases, with 27 bases left between them.

This clonotype came up many times. The genes are TRBV6-4 and TRBJ1-1, with D possibly TRBD1 on 5 matching bases. The CDR3 has 13 amino acids. The V and J ends lost 2 bases and 2 bases respectively, with 6 bases between them. From germline, CDR1 is MRHNA and CDR2 SNTAGT. The CDR3 reads CASSDRDNTEAFF. CDR3 nucleotides: TGTGCCAGCAGTGACCGGGACAACACTGAAGCTTTCTTT.

At least ten counts were recorded for this clonotype. This chain links TRBV11-2 with TRBJ2-3; no clear D. Trimming removed 4 bases from V and 4 bases from J, with 15 bases in between. CDR1 SGHAT and CDR2 FQNNGV come from the germline V gene. The CDR3 runs 15 residues. The CDR3 bases are TGTGCCAGCAGCTCCCGATGGGGTCCGGCAGATACGCAGTATTTT. Amino acids: CASSSRWGPADTQYF.

In this sample, this clonotype is medium-sized. This chain links TRBV10-3 with TRBJ2-5, with a possible D match to TRBD2 (5 bases). This CDR3 region has 13 residues. Trimming left V 6 bases short and J 3 bases short, with 11 bases between. Germline assignment: CDR1 ENHRY and CDR2 SYGVKD. The CDR3 protein is CAIRGLGEETQYF. The CDR3 bases are TGTGCCATCAGAGGACTGGGCGAAGAGACCCAGTACTTC.

This clonotype has ten or more counts. The chain is built from TRBV20-1 and TRBJ1-5; D is perhaps TRBD1 (5 bases). This CDR3 region has 14 residues. Trimming took 1 base from V and 3 from J, leaving 10 bases between them. The germline V gene encodes CDR1 DFQATT and CDR2 SNEGSKA (reference sequence). This chain's CDR3 is CSARAGSPNQPQHF. The DNA of the CDR3 is TGCAGTGCTAGAGCAGGGTCCCCCAATCAGCCCCAGCATTTT.

This clonotype was counted many times. The gene calls are TRBV12-3 or TRBV12-4 and TRBJ2-1; D call uncertain. The CDR3 is 15 residues long. Trimming pared 6 bases from V and 5 bases from J, leaving 17 bases between. This CDR3 reads CASSGPPTANNEQFF. The DNA of the CDR3 is TGTGCCAGCAGCGGACCTCCCACTGCTAACAATGAGCAGTTCTTC.

The rearrangement uses TRBV18 and TRBJ2-7, with D uncertain. Trimming shortened V by 4 bases and J by 2 bases, and 9 bases separated the two germline ends. The CDR3 has 13 amino acids. Germline V gives CDR1 KGHSH, CDR2 LQKENI. CDR3 in DNA: TGTGCCAGCTCACTTCAAGGTACCTACGAGCAGTACGTC. It yields the protein CASSLQGTYEQYV.

This clonotype was found many times. This chain connects TRBV7-9 to TRBJ2-5, with TRBD1 identical over 10 bases. In germline, CDR1 is SEHNR, CDR2 FQNEAQ (reference sequence). The CDR3 is 14 residues long. The ends lost 3 bases at V and 5 bases at J; junction bases unmatched: 3. CDR3 region: CASSLTGGAETQYF. CDR3 in DNA: TGTGCCAGCAGCTTGACAGGGGGCGCGGAGACCCAGTACTTC.

This clonotype has a count of ten or more. The chain couples TRBV18 to TRBJ2-1, with D uncertain. V shed 3 bases and J shed 9 bases, with 18 bases lying between them. This CDR3 comprises 15 residues. CDR1 is KGHSH, CDR2 LQKENI, per germline. The CDR3 DNA reads TGTGCCAGCTCACCCCTGCTCTCCACTGGGGTTGAGCAGTTCTTC. Amino acid sequence: CASSPLLSTGVEQFF.